Following are 30 T cell receptor beta chains from one sample sequenced in a study of Graves' ophthalmopathy and Graves' hyperthyroidism. From RNA, the CDR3 regions of TCR beta chains were amplified and sequenced. HTBI primers served in a first-round RT-PCR, which a second-round multiplex PCR followed. TCRdb used MiXCR to reprocess the multiplex PCR reads, holding one entry per CDR3 protein. The sample carries about 400,000 distinct CDR3 sequences, roughly 21% recorded once. Source material: peripheral blood. These receptors originate from a woman in her late teens or twenties with stable Graves' hyperthyroidism.

This clonotype came up a few times. The rearrangement joins TRBV11-2 to TRBJ2-5; 9 nucleotides line up with TRBD1. The CDR3 loop spans 19 amino acids. Germline loops: CDR1 SGHAT, CDR2 FQNNGV. The V and J ends lost 6 bases and 5 bases, in that order; junction bases with no gene match: 22. CDR3 residues: CASSSPGTGTIRGSETQYF. The CDR3 coding sequence is TGTGCCAGCAGTTCGCCCGGGACAGGGACCATTCGGGGGAGCGAGACCCAGTACTTC.

The chain employs TRBV27 and TRBJ2-7; D could derive from TRBD1 or TRBD2 (6 bases each). The ends were cut back, 8 bases at V and 6 bases at J, with 11 bases in the middle. The CDR3 extends over 11 amino acids. Germline lookup yields CDR1 MNHEY and CDR2 SMNVEV (reference sequence). The CDR3 here is CASSRGLEQYF. DNA for the CDR3: TGTGCCAGCTCTCGGGGGCTCGAGCAGTACTTC.

The table lists this clonotype with many counts. The chain employs TRBV7-8 and TRBJ2-2; tentatively, D is TRBD2 (6 bases). The CDR3 has 17 amino acids. Trimming took 1 base from V and 4 from J, leaving 16 bases between them. Germline V lookup: CDR1 SGHVS, CDR2 FQNEAQ. In DNA form, the CDR3 reads TGTGCCAGCAGCTTAGTTGTGGGAGGCCCGGGCACCGGGGAGCTGTTTTTT. Amino acids: CASSLVVGGPGTGELFF.

The rearrangement links TRBV6-5 to TRBJ2-7; 12 positions agree with TRBD1. This CDR3 is 16 amino acids long. Germline-derived CDR1 and CDR2 are MNHEY and SVGAGI. V dropped 6 bases and J dropped 4; count of bases not matched to a gene: 10. The CDR3 nucleotides are TGTGCCAGCAGATACACCGGGACAGGGGGCAGGTACGAGCAGTACTTC. It codes for CASRYTGTGGRYEQYF.

This clonotype was counted at least ten times. The chain employs TRBV12-3 or TRBV12-4 and TRBJ2-5; TRBD2 matches 7 bases. V shed 3 bases and J 4 bases; nucleotides not matched to a gene: 5. This CDR3 contains 14 residues. CDR3 sequence: CASSFRVAGETQYF. CDR3 nucleotide sequence: TGTGCCAGCAGTTTTCGGGTAGCGGGAGAGACCCAGTACTTC.

In regard to this clonotype: Possible read error: a much larger clone is one base away. The gene calls are TRBV19 and TRBJ2-5; no reliable D call. The V end lost 5 bases, the J end lost 2 bases, and 9 bases lay between the germline ends. Germline assignment: CDR1 LNHDA and CDR2 SQIVND (reference sequence). The CDR3 length is 13 residues. The CDR3 nucleotides read TGTGCCAGTAGTGTGCGGCGGCAAGAGACCCAGTACTTC. This sequence encodes CASSVRRQETQYF.

This clonotype was counted ten times or more. This chain joins TRBV30 and TRBJ2-5; D is ambiguous. V lost 1 base to trimming and J lost 7 bases, with 7 bases between them. The CDR3 consists of 11 residues. Per germline, CDR1 GTSNPN and CDR2 SVGIG (reference sequence). Written as DNA, the CDR3 is TGTGCCTGGAGTGCAACTGTGACCCAGTACTTC. Its translation is CAWSATVTQYF.

V gene TRBV4-1 combines with J gene TRBJ1-1; D gene ambiguous. V was pared by 2 bases and J by 1 base, with 17 bases between. CDR1 and CDR2 from the germline V gene are MGHRA and YSYEKL. This CDR3 is 17 amino acids long. The CDR3 sequence is CASSQRSGVHGNTEAFF. DNA for the CDR3: TGCGCCAGCAGCCAACGGTCCGGAGTCCACGGGAACACTGAAGCTTTCTTT.

This clonotype was picked up many times. The chain combines TRBV28 with TRBJ2-7; TRBD1 might be the D (6 bases). The CDR3 covers 16 residues. CDR1 and CDR2 (germline): MDHEN, SYDVKM. V was shortened by 5 bases and J by 0 bases, with 17 bases between the two germline ends. CDR3 loop: CASSRGGSFSSYEQYF. The CDR3 DNA reads as TGTGCCAGCAGTAGAGGGGGATCGTTTAGCTCCTACGAGCAGTACTTC.

This clonotype was detected ten times or more. This chain uses TRBV6-2 or TRBV6-3 with TRBJ2-2, with D possibly being TRBD1 or TRBD2 (5 bases each). The V and J ends lost 7 bases and 4 bases respectively, with 13 bases between them. The CDR3 is made up of 14 amino acids. CDR1 is MNHEY and CDR2 is SVGEGT in the germline V gene. In nucleotides, the CDR3 is TGTGCCAGCAATGCTGGGACGAGCACCGGGGAGCTGTTTTTT. This sequence encodes CASNAGTSTGELFF.

This clonotype was recorded at least ten times. Relative to the germline gene, one junction end is altered; a read error may explain this. V is TRBV12-3 or TRBV12-4 and J is TRBJ2-2, with a weak D call TRBD2 (6 bases). The CDR3 totals 14 residues. The CDR3, as DNA: TGTGCCAGCCTCGTGCAGGAGGGATCCGGGGAGCTGGTTTTT. Protein product: CASLVQEGSGELVF.

This clonotype was found a few times. The V and J genes are TRBV12-3 or TRBV12-4 and TRBJ1-2, with D uncertain. V lost 6 bases and J 1 base, leaving 12 bases between the germline ends. The CDR3 is 14 amino acids. The CDR3 spells CASSPPLLNYGYTF. The CDR3 DNA is TGTGCCAGCAGCCCACCTCTGCTTAACTATGGCTACACCTTC.

In this sample, this clonotype turned up many times. This chain links TRBV19 with TRBJ1-2; 12 nucleotides line up with TRBD1. The CDR3 spans 17 residues. The germline CDR1 and CDR2 sequences are LNHDA and SQIVND (reference sequence). V shed 5 bases, J shed 4 bases, and the junction held 11 bases outside the gene matches. In nucleotides, the CDR3 is TGTGCCAGTAGTCTCTCGGGACAGGGGGCATTTACCTATGGCTACACCTTC. It yields the protein CASSLSGQGAFTYGYTF.

This clonotype occurred many times. The chain employs TRBV6-2 or TRBV6-3 and TRBJ2-7; D is uncertain. CDR3 length: 13 amino acids. Germline assignment: CDR1 MNHEY and CDR2 SVGEGT. V lost 6 bases and J 5 bases, leaving 14 bases between the germline ends. CDR3 residues: CASSLQTWDEQYF. The CDR3 DNA sequence: TGTGCCAGCAGCCTACAGACTTGGGACGAGCAGTACTTC.

In its sample, this clonotype was seen many times. The rearrangement joins TRBV25-1 to TRBJ2-7; 8 nucleotides align to TRBD1. V lost 3 bases, J lost 10 bases, and 8 bases stayed unmatched. The germline gives CDR1 MGHDK, CDR2 SYGVNS. This CDR3 contains 13 residues. For the CDR3, the DNA is TGTGCCAGCAGTGATCGGACAGGGTCGTATCAGTACTTC. Protein: CASSDRTGSYQYF.

This clonotype was seen at least ten times. The chain combines TRBV7-6 with TRBJ1-1; D is ambiguous. This CDR3 is 12 amino acids long. CDR1 is SGHVS and CDR2 is FNYEAQ in the germline V gene. The V end was cut by 1 base, the J end by 8 bases, with 8 bases between. CDR3 sequence reads: CASSLVPGEAFF. DNA of the CDR3: TGTGCCAGCAGCTTAGTCCCGGGCGAAGCTTTCTTT.

This clonotype was observed a few times. The chain uses TRBV30 and TRBJ2-5, with 12 bases lining up with TRBD2. The CDR3 totals 16 residues. Germline V lookup: CDR1 GTSNPN, CDR2 SVGIG (reference sequence). V lost 3 bases to trimming and J lost 2 bases; unmatched junction nucleotides: 7. Written as DNA, the CDR3 is TGTGCCTGGAGCGACCTAGCGGGAGGGCCGCAAGAGACCCAGTACTTC. Its translation: CAWSDLAGGPQETQYF.

Comment on this clonotype: A much larger clone differs by one base, so this may be a read error. V is TRBV6-2 or TRBV6-3 and J is TRBJ2-7; D gene uncertain. This CDR3 has 13 amino acids. Per the germline V gene, CDR1 is MNHEY and CDR2 is SVGEGT. The germline V and J ends were trimmed by 6 bases and 5 bases, with 14 bases remaining between them. CDR3 DNA sequence: TGTGCCAGCAGCTTCGCGGCGGACGACGAGCAGTACTTC. It encodes CASSFAADDEQYF.

In its sample, this clonotype was seen a few times. The chain uses TRBV9 and TRBJ2-2, with a possible D match to TRBD2 (7 bases). Trimming pared 3 bases from V and 5 bases from J, leaving 35 bases between. Per the germline V gene, CDR1 is SGDLS and CDR2 is YYNGEE. The CDR3 sequence is 22 residues long. The CDR3 DNA is TGTGCCAGCAGCGCCAGTTTAGGTACAGGGCCCTTCGCGGGAGTTGGGACCGGGGAGCTGTTTTTT. Its translation: CASSASLGTGPFAGVGTGELFF.

This clonotype occurred many times. This chain joins TRBV24-1 and TRBJ1-2, with 10 nucleotides matching TRBD1. This CDR3 contains 18 residues. V lost 3 bases to trimming and J lost 3 bases; unmatched junction nucleotides: 12. Germline V gene lookup returns CDR1 KGHDR and CDR2 SFDVKD. DNA of the CDR3: TGTGCCACCAGTGATCAGGAAAACCGGGACAGGGGATACTATGGCTACACCTTC. Translated, it gives CATSDQENRDRGYYGYTF.

On this clonotype: A much larger clone sits a single nucleotide away, making a read error possible. The chain uses TRBV24-1 and TRBJ2-5; the D gene could be TRBD1 or TRBD2 (5 bases each). CDR3 length equals 15 residues. CDR1 KGHDR and CDR2 SFDVKD come from the germline V gene. V shed 4 bases and J shed 2 bases, with 13 bases lying between them. The CDR3 bases are TGTGCCACCAGTGAACCGGGACCGACACAAGAGACCCAGTACTTC. It translates to CATSEPGPTQETQYF.

This clonotype appeared many times. This chain joins TRBV5-1 and TRBJ2-7; TRBD1 agrees at 7 bases. The CDR3 totals 15 residues. Germline V lookup: CDR1 SGHRS, CDR2 YFSETQ. The V gene end was trimmed by 0 bases and the J gene end by 6 bases; junction bases not matched to a gene: 9. CDR3 sequence (DNA): TGCGCCAGCAGCTTGGGTGGGAACAGGGGCGGCGAGCAGTACTTC. It yields the protein CASSLGGNRGGEQYF.

This clonotype came up many times. The rearrangement links TRBV20-1 to TRBJ2-5; D assignment may be TRBD1 or TRBD2 (7 bases each). The CDR3 consists of 14 residues. From germline, CDR1 is DFQATT and CDR2 SNEGSKA (reference sequence). Trimming took off 3 bases at V and 5 bases at J, with 16 bases between the two ends. In DNA form, the CDR3 reads TGCAGTGCTAGGCTGGGAGGGGGCCGGGAGACCCAGTACTTC. Translating it yields CSARLGGGRETQYF.

At least ten counts were recorded for this clonotype. The rearrangement joins TRBV7-2 to TRBJ2-5, with 13 nucleotides matching TRBD2. The V gene's germline CDR1 is SGHTA and CDR2 FQGNSA. The CDR3 spans 16 residues. V lost 7 bases, J lost 5 bases, and 10 bases stayed unmatched. The CDR3, as DNA: TGTGCCAGCACTCCGGGACTAGCGGGAAGGCTGGAGACCCAGTACTTC. Protein sequence: CASTPGLAGRLETQYF.

This chain uses TRBV6-1 with TRBJ1-1; no clear D. The CDR3 consists of 13 residues. Trimming pared 7 bases from V and 1 base from J, leaving 10 bases between. CDR1 is MNHNS and CDR2 is SASEGT in the germline V gene. The CDR3 sequence is CASMHLANTEAFF. DNA for the CDR3: TGTGCCAGCATGCATCTTGCGAACACTGAAGCTTTCTTT.

At least ten counts were recorded for this clonotype. J is TRBJ1-2 and V is TRBV7-2; TRBD1 matches at 9 bases. The CDR3 is made up of 14 amino acids. Germline CDR1 reads SGHTA; CDR2 reads FQGNSA. Unmatched junction bases numbered 8, after V lost 5 bases and J lost 7 bases. The CDR3: CASSTPGQGGGYTF. As DNA, the CDR3 is TGTGCCAGCAGCACCCCGGGACAGGGTGGTGGCTACACCTTC. The full variable domain, its missing parts supplied by reference TRBV7-2 and TRBJ1-2, is GAGVSQSPSNKVTEKGKDVELRCDPISGHTALYWYRQSLGQGLEFLIYFQGNSAPDKSGLPSDRFSAERTGGSVSTLTIQRTQQEDSAVYLCASSTPGQGGGYTFGSGTRLTVV.

This clonotype was recorded at least ten times. This chain links TRBV11-2 with TRBJ2-7, with D uncertain. The germline CDR1 and CDR2 sequences are SGHAT and FQNNGV. V gave up 3 bases and J gave up 3 bases, with 6 bases separating them. CDR3 length: 12 amino acids. The CDR3: CASSFQLYEQYF. In DNA form, the CDR3 reads TGTGCCAGCAGCTTCCAGCTCTACGAGCAGTACTTC. Filled out from reference TRBV11-2 and TRBJ2-7, the complete variable domain reads EAGVAQSPRYKIIEKRQSVAFWCNPISGHATLYWYQQILGQGPKLLIQFQNNGVVDDSQLPKDRFSAERLKGVDSTLKIQPAKLEDSAVYLCASSFQLYEQYFGPGTRLTVT.

This clonotype has at least ten counts. CDR3 region: CASSEGGPLGNIQYF. The DNA of the CDR3 is TGCGCCAGCAGTGAGGGCGGCCCCCTCGGAAACATTCAGTACTTC. The genes are TRBV10-1 and TRBJ2-4; D ambiguous. The CDR3 extends over 15 amino acids. V lost 2 bases, J lost 6 bases, and 14 bases lay in between. Germline values: CDR1 WNHNN, CDR2 SYGVQD (reference sequence).

Concerning this clonotype itself: A much bigger clone sits one base away, suggesting this may be a read error. Here the CDR3 omits its conserved ending phenylalanine or tryptophan, so a read error is the likely source. No DNA is shown, since the ends of the CDR3 on it are uncertain; the CDR3 is the one TCRdb lists. J is TRBJ2-7 and V is TRBV28; TRBD2 is the table's D call and was not checked against the DNA. From germline, CDR1 is MDHEN and CDR2 SYDVKM. The CDR3 length equals 16 residues, ends included. The CDR3 loop is CASRTTNIGTSGKSHY.

This clonotype was seen repeatedly, ten times or more. The chain employs TRBV28 and TRBJ1-1; D may be TRBD1 (6 bases). V was pared by 6 bases and J by 5 bases, with 16 bases between. CDR1 and CDR2 from the germline V gene are MDHEN and SYDVKM. The CDR3 runs 14 residues. CDR3 protein: CASRENRVTTEAFF. The DNA for the CDR3 is TGTGCCAGCAGAGAAAACAGGGTGACGACTGAAGCTTTCTTT.